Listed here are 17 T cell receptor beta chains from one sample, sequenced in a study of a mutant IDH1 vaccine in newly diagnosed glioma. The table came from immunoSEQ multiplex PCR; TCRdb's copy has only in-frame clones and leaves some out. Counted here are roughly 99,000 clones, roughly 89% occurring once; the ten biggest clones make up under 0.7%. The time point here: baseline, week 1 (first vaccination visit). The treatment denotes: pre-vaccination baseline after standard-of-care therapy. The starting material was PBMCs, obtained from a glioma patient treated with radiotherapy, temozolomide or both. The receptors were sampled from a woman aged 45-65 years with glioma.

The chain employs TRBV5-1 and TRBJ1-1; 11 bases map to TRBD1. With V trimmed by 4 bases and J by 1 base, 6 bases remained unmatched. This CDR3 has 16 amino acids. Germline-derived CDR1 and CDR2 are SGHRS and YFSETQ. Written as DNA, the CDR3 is TGCGCCAGCAGCACATGGACAGGGGGCGCGAACACTGAAGCTTTCTTT. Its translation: CASSTWTGGANTEAFF. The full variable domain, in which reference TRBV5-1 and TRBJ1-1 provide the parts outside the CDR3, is KAGVTQTPRYLIKTRGQQVTLSCSPISGHRSVSWYQQTPGQGLQFLFEYFSETQRNKGNFPGRFSGRQFSNSRSEMNVSTLELGDSALYLCASSTWTGGANTEAFFGQGTRLTVV.

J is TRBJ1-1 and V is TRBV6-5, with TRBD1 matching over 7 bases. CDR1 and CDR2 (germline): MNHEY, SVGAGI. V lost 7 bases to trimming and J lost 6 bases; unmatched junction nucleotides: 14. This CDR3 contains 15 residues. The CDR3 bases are TGTGCCAGCAACCTACGGGGGCAGGGGGTCGCTGAAGCTTTCTTT. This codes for CASNLRGQGVAEAFF.

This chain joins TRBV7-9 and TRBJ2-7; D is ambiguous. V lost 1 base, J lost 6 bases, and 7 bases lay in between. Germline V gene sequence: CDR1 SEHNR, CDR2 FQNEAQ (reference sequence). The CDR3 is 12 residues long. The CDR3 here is CASSLGRREQYF. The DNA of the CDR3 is TGTGCCAGCAGCTTAGGAAGGCGCGAGCAGTACTTC.

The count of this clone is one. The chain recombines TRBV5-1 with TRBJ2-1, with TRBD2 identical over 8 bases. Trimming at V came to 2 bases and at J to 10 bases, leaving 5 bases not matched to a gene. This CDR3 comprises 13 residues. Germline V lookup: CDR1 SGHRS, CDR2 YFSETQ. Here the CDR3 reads CASSFPLAVEQFF. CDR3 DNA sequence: TGCGCCAGCAGCTTCCCACTAGCGGTCGAGCAGTTCTTC.

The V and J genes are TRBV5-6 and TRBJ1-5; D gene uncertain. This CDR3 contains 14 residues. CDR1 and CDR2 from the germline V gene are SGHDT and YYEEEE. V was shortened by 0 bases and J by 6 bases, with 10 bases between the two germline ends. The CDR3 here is CASSLAGSGQPQHF. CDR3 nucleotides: TGTGCCAGCAGCTTGGCGGGCTCAGGTCAGCCCCAGCATTTT.

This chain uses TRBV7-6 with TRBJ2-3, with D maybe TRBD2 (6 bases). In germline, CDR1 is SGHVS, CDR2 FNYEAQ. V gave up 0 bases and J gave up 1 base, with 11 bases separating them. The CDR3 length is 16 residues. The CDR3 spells CASSLAIGEGTDTQYF. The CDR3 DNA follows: TGTGCCAGCAGCTTAGCCATCGGGGAGGGCACAGATACGCAGTATTTT. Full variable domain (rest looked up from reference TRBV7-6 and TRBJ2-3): GAGVSQSPRYKVTKRGQDVALRCDPISGHVSLYWYRQALGQGPEFLTYFNYEAQQDKSGLPNDRFSAERPEGSISTLTIQRTEQRDSAMYRCASSLAIGEGTDTQYFGPGTRLTVL.

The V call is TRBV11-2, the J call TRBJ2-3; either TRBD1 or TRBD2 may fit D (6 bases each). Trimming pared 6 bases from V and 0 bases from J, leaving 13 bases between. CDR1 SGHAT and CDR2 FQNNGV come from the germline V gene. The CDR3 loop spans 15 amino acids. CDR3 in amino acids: CASSPQGTSTDTQYF. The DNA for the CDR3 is TGTGCCAGCAGTCCTCAGGGGACTAGCACAGATACGCAGTATTTT.

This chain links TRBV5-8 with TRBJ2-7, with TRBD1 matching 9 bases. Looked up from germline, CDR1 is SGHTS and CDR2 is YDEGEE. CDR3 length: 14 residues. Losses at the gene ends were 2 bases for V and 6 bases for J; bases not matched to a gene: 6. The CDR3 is CASSLGTGLFEQYF. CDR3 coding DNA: TGTGCCAGCAGCTTAGGGACAGGGTTGTTCGAGCAGTACTTC.

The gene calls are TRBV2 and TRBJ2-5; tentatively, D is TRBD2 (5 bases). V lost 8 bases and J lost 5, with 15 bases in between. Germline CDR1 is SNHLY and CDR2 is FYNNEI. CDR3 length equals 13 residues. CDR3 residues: CASGSSGWETQYF. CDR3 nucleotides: TGTGCCAGCGGGTCGTCGGGGTGGGAGACCCAGTACTTC.

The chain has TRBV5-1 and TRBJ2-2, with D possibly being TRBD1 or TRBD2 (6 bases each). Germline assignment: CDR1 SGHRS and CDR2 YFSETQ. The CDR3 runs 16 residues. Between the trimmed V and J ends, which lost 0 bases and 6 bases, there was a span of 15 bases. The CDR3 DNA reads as TGCGCCAGCAGCTTGGCTATTACAGGGAGGTCCGGGGAGCTGTTTTTT. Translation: CASSLAITGRSGELFF.

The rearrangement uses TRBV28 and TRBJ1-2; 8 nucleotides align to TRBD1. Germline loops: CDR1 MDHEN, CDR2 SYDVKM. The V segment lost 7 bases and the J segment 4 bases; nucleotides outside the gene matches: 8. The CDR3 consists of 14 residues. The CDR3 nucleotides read TGTGCCAGCACCACCGACAGGGGCGTCTATGGCTACACCTTC. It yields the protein CASTTDRGVYGYTF.

The CDR3 DNA is TGCGCCAGCAGCTTGGCAGGGACATCACAAGAGACCCAGTACTTC. Translating gives CASSLAGTSQETQYF. This rearrangement joins TRBV5-1 to TRBJ2-5; D might be TRBD1 (6 bases). The germline V and J ends were trimmed by 0 bases and 2 bases, with 11 bases remaining between them. This CDR3 comprises 15 residues. CDR1 and CDR2 from the germline V gene are SGHRS and YFSETQ.

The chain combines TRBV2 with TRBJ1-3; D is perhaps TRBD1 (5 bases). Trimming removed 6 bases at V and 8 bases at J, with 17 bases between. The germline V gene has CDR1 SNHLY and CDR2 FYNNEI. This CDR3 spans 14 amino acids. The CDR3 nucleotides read TGTGCCAGCAGATCCTTGACAAAAGGGGACACCATATATTTT. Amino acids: CASRSLTKGDTIYF.

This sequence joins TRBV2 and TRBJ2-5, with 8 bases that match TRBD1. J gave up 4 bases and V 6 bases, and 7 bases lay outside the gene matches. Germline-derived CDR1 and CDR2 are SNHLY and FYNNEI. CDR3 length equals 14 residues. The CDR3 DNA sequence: TGTGCCAGCAGCGACAGGGGCCGAGGAGAGACCCAGTACTTC. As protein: CASSDRGRGETQYF.

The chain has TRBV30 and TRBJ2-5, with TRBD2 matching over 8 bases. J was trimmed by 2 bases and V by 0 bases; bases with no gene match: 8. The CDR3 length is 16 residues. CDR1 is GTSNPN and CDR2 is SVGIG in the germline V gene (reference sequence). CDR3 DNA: TGTGCCTGGAGTGTACGCGCCTTAGCGGGGCAAGAGACCCAGTACTTC. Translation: CAWSVRALAGQETQYF.

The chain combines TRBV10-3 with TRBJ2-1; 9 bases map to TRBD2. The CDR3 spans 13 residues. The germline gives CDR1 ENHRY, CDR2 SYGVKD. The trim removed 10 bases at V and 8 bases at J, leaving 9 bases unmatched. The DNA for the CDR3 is TGTGCCACCCTTAGCGGGAGAGGCCATGAGCAGTTCTTC. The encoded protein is CATLSGRGHEQFF.

The CDR3 sequence is CAMGGGETQYF. As DNA, the CDR3 is TGTGCCATGGGCGGCGGGGAGACCCAGTACTTC. V and J are TRBV10-3 and TRBJ2-5; TRBD2 might be the D (5 bases). The CDR3 sequence is 11 residues long. The V end lost 9 bases, the J end lost 5 bases, and 10 bases lay between the germline ends. Looked up from germline, CDR1 is ENHRY and CDR2 is SYGVKD.